This TCR beta chain was recovered during a study of OX40 agonist ivuxolimab in advanced cancers. Across the whole study: While on treatment, patients had intravenous ivuxolimab at 0.01 to 10 mg/kg every 2 weeks. General study findings and limits: Mean expanded clone counts were higher in CD8+ than CD4+ T cells.

Blood was sampled at baseline, cycle 4 day 1, and cycle 7 day 1. Generated by immunoSEQ multiplex PCR, the TCRdb table keeps only in-frame clones and is missing some. The table lists under 80,000 clones, about 90% of them singletons. As concerns this clone: Its specificity is unknown.

CDR3 size: 16 residues. V shed 5 bases and J 0 bases; nucleotides not matched to a gene: 6. Germline lookup yields CDR1 MDHEN and CDR2 SYDVKM. V and J are TRBV28 and TRBJ2-2; 7 bases align to TRBD1. This receptor was obtained from an adult with an advanced solid tumor such as melanoma, head and neck, liver or kidney cancer. The material was CD4+ or CD8+ T cells sorted from blood, obtained in a trial of the OX40 agonist ivuxolimab. CDR3 protein: CASSTPDRTNTGELFF. The CDR3 nucleotides read TGTGCCAGCAGTACCCCGGACAGGACGAACACCGGGGAGCTGTTTTTT.